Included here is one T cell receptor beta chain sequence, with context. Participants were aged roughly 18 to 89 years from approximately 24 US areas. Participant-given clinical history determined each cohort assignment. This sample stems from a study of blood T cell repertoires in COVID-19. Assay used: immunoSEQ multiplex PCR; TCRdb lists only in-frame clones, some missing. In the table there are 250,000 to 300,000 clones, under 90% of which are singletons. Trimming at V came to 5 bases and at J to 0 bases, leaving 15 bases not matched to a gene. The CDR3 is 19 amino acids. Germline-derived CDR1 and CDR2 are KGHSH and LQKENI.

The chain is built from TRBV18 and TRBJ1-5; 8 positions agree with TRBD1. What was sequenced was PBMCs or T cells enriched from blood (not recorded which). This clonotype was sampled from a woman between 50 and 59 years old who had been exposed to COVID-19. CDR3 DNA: TGTGCCAGCTCATCCCCCGACAGGGGTAGTATATATAGCAATCAGCCCCAGCATTTT. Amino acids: CASSSPDRGSIYSNQPQHF.